The 26 T cell receptor beta chains given below trace back to one sample, sequenced in a study of beta chain features in type 1 diabetes. The study, taken as a whole, reports: Among all four CD4+ subsets, Type 1 diabetes patients had TCRB CDR3s that were moderately but significantly shorter.

Expressed TCRB transcripts got sequenced, as all isolated RNA was reverse transcribed. The protocol was immunoSEQ multiplex PCR, while the TCRdb copy is restricted to in-frame clones and leaves out a portion. Found here are some 640,000 clones, roughly an eighth of them singletons; the top ten hold just under 0.04%. The antigens of these receptors remain unknown. Sequencing was done on a sample of naive CD4+ T cells from blood. These receptors were obtained from a man aged 18-30 years with type 1 diabetes.

The V gene is TRBV30, the J gene TRBJ2-5; a weak D match, TRBD1 (6 bases). The J call is doubtful: the DNA matches TRBJ2-7 better. The CDR3 covers 14 residues. In germline, CDR1 is GTSNPN, CDR2 SVGIG (reference sequence). The DNA of the CDR3 is TGTGCCTGGAGGTCCACAGGGACCACCTACGAGCAGTACTTC. Its translation: CAWRSTGTTYEQYF.

The chain recombines TRBV6-5 with TRBJ1-2; D is unclear. The germline V gene has CDR1 MNHEY and CDR2 SVGAGI. Trimming pared 6 bases from V and 7 bases from J, leaving 9 bases between. The CDR3 has 11 residues. CDR3 loop: CASSRGIGYTF. CDR3 DNA sequence: TGTGCCAGCAGCCGGGGTATTGGCTACACCTTC.

V usage is TRBV2 and J usage is TRBJ1-2; the D gene is possibly TRBD1 (5 bases). The CDR3 extends over 15 amino acids. Germline V gene sequence: CDR1 SNHLY, CDR2 FYNNEI. The V gene lost 2 bases and the J gene lost 1 base, with 11 bases spanning the gap. CDR3 in DNA: TGTGCCAGCAGTGAAAGGGGCAGGGATAACTATGGCTACACCTTC. Its translation is CASSERGRDNYGYTF. Combining the CDR3 with reference TRBV2 and TRBJ1-2 gives the whole variable domain EPEVTQTPSHQVTQMGQEVILRCVPISNHLYFYWYRQILGQKVEFLVSFYNNEISEKSEIFDDQFSVERPDGSNFTLKIRSTKLEDSAMYFCASSERGRDNYGYTFGSGTRLTVV.

Regarding this clone: Other nucleotide sequences in the sample specify the same CDR3. The chain has TRBV7-9 and TRBJ1-2; D uncertain. Trimming left V 1 base short and J 8 bases short, with 8 bases between. Germline values: CDR1 SEHNR, CDR2 FQNEAQ (reference sequence). The CDR3 runs to 12 residues. The CDR3 is CASSLEGYGYTF. The CDR3 DNA follows: TGTGCCAGCAGCTTAGAAGGGTACGGCTACACCTTC.

The chain links TRBV7-9 to TRBJ2-1, with D tentatively TRBD1 (5 bases). Trimming took 0 bases from V and 7 from J, leaving 19 bases between them. CDR1 and CDR2 (germline): SEHNR, FQNEAQ (reference sequence). The CDR3 has 17 amino acids. The CDR3 DNA reads TGTGCCAGCAGCTTAGCGCGTTTCAGGGCCCCAGGGAATGAGCAGTTCTTC. The encoded protein is CASSLARFRAPGNEQFF.

The rearrangement joins TRBV30 to TRBJ1-3; no firm D call. This CDR3 comprises 14 residues. V lost 2 bases to trimming and J lost 0 bases, with 8 bases between them. Germline V lookup: CDR1 GTSNPN, CDR2 SVGIG (reference sequence). DNA of the CDR3: TGTGCCTGGAGTCCGGGCAGCTCTGGAAACACCATATATTTT. Its protein product is CAWSPGSSGNTIYF.

This clone was observed a few times. The J gene is TRBJ2-7, the V gene TRBV20-1; no clear D gene. The CDR3 consists of 11 residues. Germline V lookup: CDR1 DFQATT, CDR2 SNEGSKA (reference sequence). V lost 5 bases and J 6 bases, leaving 11 bases between the germline ends. The CDR3, as DNA: TGCAGTGCTCGGACCTCCAGCGAGCAGTACTTC. Protein: CSARTSSEQYF.

This sequence joins TRBV6-6 and TRBJ1-1; D is perhaps TRBD1 (6 bases). Deletions cut 7 bases from V and 1 base from J, with 19 bases between. CDR1 and CDR2 from the germline V gene are MNHNY and SVGAGI (reference sequence). The CDR3 runs to 16 residues. CDR3: CASTLGGGTKNTEAFF. The DNA for the CDR3 is TGTGCCAGCACCCTGGGGGGGGGCACTAAGAACACTGAAGCTTTCTTT.

This clone appeared a few times. The sample contains more than one DNA sequence encoding this CDR3. The genes are TRBV27 and TRBJ2-6; D is uncertain. V lost 4 bases, J lost 0 bases, and 4 bases lay in between. CDR1 and CDR2 (germline): MNHEY, SMNVEV (reference sequence). The CDR3 is 14 residues long. CDR3 sequence (DNA): TGTGCCAGCAGTTCTAGCTCTGGGGCCAACGTCCTGACTTTC. Its protein product is CASSSSSGANVLTF.

The gene calls are TRBV5-1 and TRBJ2-7, with TRBD2 matching 7 bases. The V and J ends lost 0 bases and 2 bases, in that order; junction bases with no gene match: 2. From germline, CDR1 is SGHRS and CDR2 YFSETQ. The CDR3 contains 14 residues. CDR3 DNA: TGCGCCAGCAGCTTGGCGGCGGGGGCCTACGAGCAGTACTTC. This encodes CASSLAAGAYEQYF.

The gene calls are TRBV6-5 and TRBJ2-3, with D possibly called TRBD1 or TRBD2 (7 bases each). Germline V gene data show CDR1 as MNHEY and CDR2 as SVGAGI. Deletions cut 8 bases from V and 2 bases from J, with 17 bases between. This CDR3 comprises 15 residues. As DNA, the CDR3 is TGTGCCAGCGGGCGGGGAGGGGGCTTCACAGATACGCAGTATTTT. Translating gives CASGRGGGFTDTQYF.

The chain uses TRBV7-2 and TRBJ2-7; TRBD1 is a possible D gene (6 bases). The CDR3 length is 11 residues. Germline values: CDR1 SGHTA, CDR2 FQGNSA. With 6 bases removed from V and 7 bases from J, the gap between germline ends came to 10 bases. The CDR3 DNA follows: TGTGCCAGCAGAGGGGGTGGTGAGCAGTACTTC. Translation gives CASRGGGEQYF.

The rearrangement links TRBV5-4 to TRBJ2-1; TRBD2 aligns across 13 bases. The CDR3 covers 16 residues. Germline lookup yields CDR1 SGHNT and CDR2 YYREEE (reference sequence). V lost 0 bases, J lost 9 bases, and 6 bases stayed unmatched. CDR3 in DNA: TGTGCCAGCAGCTTGGGGACTAGCGGGAGTTTCCGTGAGCAGTTCTTC. Translated: CASSLGTSGSFREQFF.

This clone appeared a few times. The chain combines TRBV18 with TRBJ2-1; 11 bases are a match to TRBD2. The CDR3 is 16 amino acids. Germline V lookup: CDR1 KGHSH, CDR2 LQKENI. V dropped 3 bases and J dropped 2; count of bases not matched to a gene: 3. The CDR3 here is CASSPGTSGPYNEQFF. The DNA for the CDR3 is TGTGCCAGCTCACCCGGGACTAGCGGACCCTACAATGAGCAGTTCTTC.

The chain has TRBV9 and TRBJ1-1, with D perhaps TRBD1 (6 bases). The CDR3 loop spans 13 amino acids. Trimming took off 1 base at V and 5 bases at J, with 9 bases between the two ends. The germline V gene has CDR1 SGDLS and CDR2 YYNGEE. The CDR3, as DNA: TGTGCCAGCAGCGTACACCAGGGGACTGAAGCTTTCTTT. Encoded protein: CASSVHQGTEAFF.

This clone showed up just a few times. The chain links TRBV5-1 to TRBJ2-3, with D maybe TRBD2 (5 bases). The CDR3 spans 11 residues. The germline V and J ends were trimmed by 6 bases and 5 bases, with 7 bases remaining between them. Per the germline V gene, CDR1 is SGHRS and CDR2 is YFSETQ. CDR3 coding DNA: TGCGCCAGCACCCGGGAAGATACGCAGTATTTT. This sequence encodes CASTREDTQYF.

The chain is built from TRBV7-9 and TRBJ1-2, with 8 positions matching TRBD1. V shed 2 bases and J 8 bases; nucleotides not matched to a gene: 13. This CDR3 is 16 amino acids long. CDR1 and CDR2 from the germline V gene are SEHNR and FQNEAQ (reference sequence). The CDR3 region has the DNA TGTGCCAGCAGCTTATCCCTTGGGGCAGGGGGCGAAGGCTACACCTTC. Encoded protein: CASSLSLGAGGEGYTF.

This clone was seen a few times. This chain links TRBV10-3 with TRBJ1-5; no clear D. V was trimmed by 5 bases and J by 10 bases, leaving 12 bases between them. The CDR3 has 12 residues. Germline CDR1 ENHRY, CDR2 SYGVKD. The CDR3 loop reads CAISQMEAPQHF. CDR3 in DNA: TGTGCCATCAGTCAGATGGAGGCTCCCCAGCATTTT.

The chain links TRBV7-2 to TRBJ1-1; D perhaps matches TRBD1 (5 bases). Germline-derived CDR1 and CDR2 are SGHTA and FQGNSA. The CDR3 has 15 residues. Trimming took 2 bases from V and 1 from J, leaving 11 bases between them. CDR3 nucleotide sequence: TGTGCCAGCAGCTTACTGGACATTACGAACACTGAAGCTTTCTTT. Protein product: CASSLLDITNTEAFF.

This clone showed up just a few times. The chain employs TRBV28 and TRBJ2-7; D is uncertain. Germline CDR1 reads MDHEN; CDR2 reads SYDVKM. Trimming removed 3 bases from V and 0 bases from J, with 12 bases in between. The CDR3 loop spans 15 amino acids. The CDR3 sequence: CASSFPGISSYEQYF. CDR3 DNA sequence: TGTGCCAGCAGTTTCCCCGGCATTAGCTCCTACGAGCAGTACTTC.

This clone was seen only a few times. The chain employs TRBV5-5 and TRBJ2-1; 7 nucleotides align to TRBD2. Germline lookup yields CDR1 SGHKS and CDR2 YYEKEE (reference sequence). After removal of 2 bases from V and 3 bases from J, the junction contained 8 bases not matched to a gene. CDR3 length: 16 amino acids. The CDR3 DNA reads as TGTGCCAGCAGCTTACGAGCGGGGATTTTCTACAATGAGCAGTTCTTC. This codes for CASSLRAGIFYNEQFF.

In this sample, this clone turned up a few times. The V gene is TRBV30, the J gene TRBJ1-4; 7 bases line up with TRBD1. CDR1 and CDR2 from the germline V gene are GTSNPN and SVGIG (reference sequence). V lost 0 bases to trimming and J lost 8 bases; unmatched junction nucleotides: 9. The CDR3 is 15 amino acids. CDR3 sequence reads: CAWSVLTGIKEKLFF. The CDR3 bases are TGTGCCTGGAGTGTACTGACAGGGATAAAAGAAAAACTGTTTTTT.

A few counts support this clone. The chain has TRBV29-1 and TRBJ1-1; D not certain. The V and J ends lost 8 bases and 4 bases respectively, with 17 bases between them. This CDR3 contains 13 residues. The V gene's germline CDR1 is SQVTM and CDR2 ANQGSEA. The CDR3 DNA sequence: TGCAGCTCTGTGGCAAAGAAGGGCACTGAAGCTTTCTTT. Amino acids: CSSVAKKGTEAFF. Looking up the rest from reference TRBV29-1 and TRBJ1-1 gives the full variable domain: SAVISQKPSRDICQRGTSLTIQCQVDSQVTMMFWYRQQPGQSLTLIATANQGSEATYESGFVIDKFPISRPNLTFSTLTVSNMSPEDSSIYLCSSVAKKGTEAFFGQGTRLTVV.

This chain uses TRBV11-2 with TRBJ2-4; the D gene is possibly TRBD1 (5 bases). V was pared by 5 bases and J by 6 bases, with 17 bases between. CDR1 and CDR2 (germline): SGHAT, FQNNGV. This CDR3 is built from 15 residues. The CDR3 DNA follows: TGTGCCAGCAGCGCGCTTACCCAGGGCGGAAACATTCAGTACTTC. Translation gives CASSALTQGGNIQYF.

This clone was detected a few times. The chain couples TRBV15 to TRBJ1-6; 9 bases match TRBD1. Germline loops: CDR1 LNHNV, CDR2 YYDKDF (reference sequence). This CDR3 has 20 residues. Trimming at V came to 2 bases and at J to 4 bases, leaving 15 bases not matched to a gene. CDR3 sequence reads: CATSRTPGQGLRGYNSPLHF. In DNA, the CDR3 is TGTGCCACCAGCAGAACACCGGGACAGGGTTTGCGGGGATATAATTCACCCCTCCACTTT. The full variable domain, in which reference TRBV15 and TRBJ1-6 provide the parts outside the CDR3, is DAMVIQNPRYQVTQFGKPVTLSCSQTLNHNVMYWYQQKSSQAPKLLFHYYDKDFNNEADTPDNFQSRRPNTSFCFLDIRSPGLGDTAMYLCATSRTPGQGLRGYNSPLHFGNGTRLTVT.

The V gene is TRBV7-9, the J gene TRBJ1-6, with a weak D call TRBD1 (6 bases). The CDR3 has 15 amino acids. V lost 5 bases and J lost 7, with 15 bases in between. Germline loops: CDR1 SEHNR, CDR2 FQNEAQ (reference sequence). The CDR3 nucleotides are TGTGCCAGCAGCCCGGGCCAGGGGCAAAATTCACCCCTCCACTTT. This encodes CASSPGQGQNSPLHF.